Below, one T cell receptor beta chain is given with its context. The antigen is undetermined. This specimen comes from a study of shared clonotypes between healthy human individuals. Study outcomes and limitations: Since donors were few, the genetic and exposure-history diversity represented was limited. Four donors had 4% to 5% of their naive CD4 clonotypes in common.

Naive CD8 cells, CD45RO-negative and positively selected for CCR7, excluded terminally differentiated effector memory CD45RA+ cells. The CDR3 has 11 residues. V was shortened by 5 bases and J by 9 bases, with 13 bases between the two germline ends. Germline assignment: CDR1 GTSNPN and CDR2 SVGIG (reference sequence). As processed by the authors: ImmunoSEQ supplied junction-only sequences lacking quality scores, so filtering was different. TCRdb keeps only in-frame clones here, not all; method: immunoSEQ multiplex PCR. The V and J calls and clone size are taken from that table; D and trimming were inferred from the DNA. The sample yields more than 2 million clones, less than 95% seen once.

The receptor was derived from a man aged 18 to 29 in good health. The chain recombines TRBV30 with TRBJ1-2; maybe TRBD1 (6 bases). Sequencing was carried out using naive CD8+ T cells sorted from blood. CDR3 nucleotides: TGTGCCTGGGAGGGGGAGGAACGCTACACCTTC. This translates into CAWEGEERYTF. The whole variable domain, remainder taken from reference TRBV30 and TRBJ1-2, is SQTIHQWPATLVQPVGSPLSLECTVEGTSNPNLYWYRQAAGRGLQLLFYSVGIGQISSEVPQNLSASRPQDRQFILSSKKLLLSDSGFYLCAWEGEERYTFGSGTRLTVV.